The 18 T cell receptor beta chains below come from one sample, sequenced in a study of OX40 agonist ivuxolimab in advanced cancers. Some clones are missing from TCRdb's copy, which holds only in-frame ones; the method was immunoSEQ multiplex PCR. The sample lists about 90,000 clones, more than 75% occurring once. The sample consisted of CD4+ or CD8+ T cells sorted from blood, taken in a trial of the OX40 agonist ivuxolimab. All receptors derive from an adult with an advanced solid tumor such as melanoma, head and neck, liver or kidney cancer.

The rearrangement links TRBV5-4 to TRBJ2-2; the D is unclear. V lost 7 bases, J lost 7 bases, and 14 bases lay in between. CDR1 and CDR2 (germline): SGHNT, YYREEE (reference sequence). This CDR3 comprises 13 residues. The DNA of the CDR3 is TGTGCCAGCCAGCGTCAAATTAACGGGGAGCTGTTTTTT. Its translation is CASQRQINGELFF.

The chain employs TRBV25-1 and TRBJ2-2; the match to TRBD2 covers 11 bases. CDR3 size: 17 residues. Germline trimming cut 3 bases from V and 2 bases from J; bases unmatched to any gene: 5. Germline assignment: CDR1 MGHDK and CDR2 SYGVNS. For the CDR3, the DNA is TGTGCCAGCAGTGACCCTACTAGCGGGGGAAACACCGGGGAGCTGTTTTTT. This sequence encodes CASSDPTSGGNTGELFF.

This clone came up once. The chain has TRBV27 and TRBJ2-1; D is perhaps TRBD1 or TRBD2 (5 bases each). CDR3 length: 18 residues. Trimming left V 6 bases short and J 7 bases short, with 28 bases between. Germline V gives CDR1 MNHEY, CDR2 SMNVEV (reference sequence). This CDR3 reads CASSLSRVLRAGGNEQFF. As DNA, the CDR3 is TGTGCCAGCAGCCTCTCCAGGGTACTCCGGGCGGGCGGGAATGAGCAGTTCTTC.

The chain is built from TRBV14 and TRBJ2-5; D possibly corresponds to TRBD1 (6 bases). CDR3 length equals 16 residues. Trimming removed 4 bases from V and 2 bases from J, with 17 bases in between. Germline V gives CDR1 SGHDN, CDR2 FVKESK. CDR3 amino acids: CASSLQQGGGQETQYF. CDR3 nucleotide sequence: TGTGCCAGCAGCCTGCAACAGGGTGGTGGGCAAGAGACCCAGTACTTC.

The chain uses TRBV4-3 and TRBJ2-7, with D perhaps matching TRBD1 (5 bases). The CDR3 runs to 14 residues. V lost 4 bases to trimming and J lost 2 bases, with 12 bases between them. Germline values: CDR1 LGHNA, CDR2 YSLEER. The CDR3 is CASSLGHLAYEQYF. The CDR3 DNA reads TGCGCCAGCAGCCTTGGACATTTGGCCTACGAGCAGTACTTC.

The chain couples TRBV18 to TRBJ2-7; maybe TRBD2 (6 bases). The CDR3 runs to 14 residues. V was clipped by 2 bases and J by 3 bases, with 11 bases between them. The V gene's germline CDR1 is KGHSH and CDR2 LQKENI. The CDR3 coding sequence is TGTGCCAGCTCACCAAAGGAGGGTAGCTACGAGCAGTACTTC. Amino acid sequence: CASSPKEGSYEQYF.

This clone is a singleton in its sample. The chain has TRBV5-1 and TRBJ2-6, with D possibly matching TRBD1 (6 bases). The CDR3 has 15 residues. In germline, CDR1 is SGHRS, CDR2 YFSETQ. Trimming cost V 4 bases and J 4 bases, with 12 bases left between them. This chain's CDR3 is CASSAQGLGANVLTF. The CDR3 nucleotides read TGCGCCAGCAGCGCACAGGGTTTGGGGGCCAACGTCCTGACTTTC.

The genes are TRBV6-1 and TRBJ2-1; TRBD2 aligns across 8 bases. Germline V gene lookup returns CDR1 MNHNS and CDR2 SASEGT. The ends lost 3 bases at V and 9 bases at J; junction bases unmatched: 10. The CDR3 is made up of 15 amino acids. CDR3 amino acids: CASSEARLARGEQFF. Written as DNA, the CDR3 is TGTGCCAGCAGTGAGGCCCGACTAGCGCGGGGTGAGCAGTTCTTC.

Here the CDR3 reads CASSPGRRSYNEQFF. The DNA for the CDR3 is TGTGCCAGCAGCCCGGGACGGCGGTCCTACAATGAGCAGTTCTTC. The chain has TRBV7-3 and TRBJ2-1; either TRBD1 or TRBD2 may fit D (5 bases each). Germline V lookup: CDR1 SGHTA, CDR2 FQGTGA. The CDR3 sequence is 15 residues long. V was trimmed by 5 bases and J by 1 base, leaving 12 bases between them.

The chain recombines TRBV18 with TRBJ2-5; possibly TRBD2 for D (6 bases). This CDR3 region has 15 residues. CDR1 KGHSH and CDR2 LQKENI come from the germline V gene. V lost 3 bases and J lost 2, with 13 bases in between. The CDR3 DNA reads as TGTGCCAGCTCACCCACCGGGACTTCGCAAGAGACCCAGTACTTC. It translates to CASSPTGTSQETQYF.

Concerning this clone: Other DNA sequences of this sample code for an identical CDR3. The rearrangement joins TRBV18 to TRBJ2-2; 7 bases map to TRBD1. Trimming removed 1 base from V and 1 base from J; junction bases left unmatched: 0. The CDR3 loop spans 15 amino acids. Per the germline V gene, CDR1 is KGHSH and CDR2 is LQKENI. The CDR3 loop reads CASSPRTGNTGELFF. CDR3 nucleotide sequence: TGTGCCAGCTCACCACGGACAGGGAACACCGGGGAGCTGTTTTTT.

In this sample, this clone turned up once. J is TRBJ2-5 and V is TRBV27, with a weak D call TRBD2 (6 bases). Germline V gene sequence: CDR1 MNHEY, CDR2 SMNVEV (reference sequence). The CDR3 is 12 residues long. V dropped 4 bases and J dropped 4 bases, with 7 bases sitting between them. The CDR3, as DNA: TGTGCCAGCAGTTCCGGGGGAGAGACCCAGTACTTC. Amino acid sequence: CASSSGGETQYF.

V gene TRBV6-1 combines with J gene TRBJ1-4; D is unclear. Germline V CDR1 and CDR2: MNHNS, SASEGT. V was cut by 2 bases and J by 0 bases, with 7 bases left in between. The CDR3 extends over 15 amino acids. CDR3 coding DNA: TGTGCCAGCAGTGAAACGAGGGCAACTAATGAAAAACTGTTTTTT. It is translated as CASSETRATNEKLFF.

V is TRBV5-1 and J is TRBJ2-5, with 9 nucleotides matching TRBD2. Germline CDR1 is SGHRS and CDR2 is YFSETQ. This CDR3 has 15 amino acids. J gave up 2 bases and V 6 bases, and 8 bases lay outside the gene matches. CDR3 amino acids: CASKLQTSGQETQYF. Written as DNA, the CDR3 is TGCGCCAGCAAGCTACAGACTAGCGGACAAGAGACCCAGTACTTC.

The rearrangement uses TRBV4-3 and TRBJ1-5, with 7 bases matching TRBD1. Looked up from germline, CDR1 is LGHNA and CDR2 is YSLEER. Unmatched junction bases numbered 11, after V lost 0 bases and J lost 6 bases. CDR3 size: 17 residues. The CDR3 region is CASSQDRLTGRFQPQHF. CDR3 bases: TGCGCCAGCAGCCAAGATCGGCTGACAGGGCGATTTCAGCCCCAGCATTTT.

This chain connects TRBV5-1 to TRBJ2-1; 7 bases align to TRBD2. There are 15 residues in the CDR3. Germline CDR1 reads SGHRS; CDR2 reads YFSETQ. The J segment lost 8 bases and the V segment lost 2 bases, leaving 10 bases of the junction unmatched. CDR3 coding DNA: TGCGCCAGCAGCTTTGACGGGAGGAGGGCATATGAGCAGTTCTTC. This encodes CASSFDGRRAYEQFF. Full variable domain (outside the CDR3, taken from reference TRBV5-1 and TRBJ2-1): KAGVTQTPRYLIKTRGQQVTLSCSPISGHRSVSWYQQTPGQGLQFLFEYFSETQRNKGNFPGRFSGRQFSNSRSEMNVSTLELGDSALYLCASSFDGRRAYEQFFGPGTRLTVL.

The chain combines TRBV11-2 with TRBJ2-5; D uncertain. With the DNA end fitting TRBJ2-7 better, the J assignment may be wrong. Germline V gene data show CDR1 as SGHAT and CDR2 as FQNNGV. The CDR3 spans 14 residues. CDR3 protein: CASSPGGGTYEQYF. DNA for the CDR3: TGTGCCAGCAGCCCCGGCGGCGGTACCTACGAGCAGTACTTC.

The chain combines TRBV7-8 with TRBJ2-1; either TRBD1 or TRBD2 may fit D (5 bases each). The CDR3 consists of 12 residues. CDR1 and CDR2 (germline): SGHVS, FQNEAQ. Between the trimmed V and J ends, which lost 6 bases and 15 bases, there was a span of 18 bases. The chain's CDR3 is CASRIPGTLVFF. The CDR3 DNA reads TGTGCCAGCAGAATCCCAGGGACCCTGGTGTTCTTC.